This T cell receptor beta chain was captured in a study of response to subunit inactivated influenza vaccine. TCRdb itself ran the RT-PCR reads through MiXCR, one entry per CDR3 protein. This table has 300,000 to 350,000 distinct CDR3 sequences, roughly a fifth appearing once. Deletions cut 2 bases from V and 2 bases from J, with 9 bases between. This CDR3 contains 15 residues. The TCR sequence derives from a man between 50 and 69 years old who received an inactivated influenza vaccine. The genes are TRBV12-3 or TRBV12-4 and TRBJ1-4, with a tentative D call TRBD1 (5 bases). This specimen consisted of PBMCs from blood, obtained roughly 20 months after vaccination. CDR3 in amino acids: CASSLRGSTNEKLFF. CDR3 nucleotides: TGTGCCAGCAGTTTAAGGGGATCCACTAATGAAAAACTGTTTTTT.